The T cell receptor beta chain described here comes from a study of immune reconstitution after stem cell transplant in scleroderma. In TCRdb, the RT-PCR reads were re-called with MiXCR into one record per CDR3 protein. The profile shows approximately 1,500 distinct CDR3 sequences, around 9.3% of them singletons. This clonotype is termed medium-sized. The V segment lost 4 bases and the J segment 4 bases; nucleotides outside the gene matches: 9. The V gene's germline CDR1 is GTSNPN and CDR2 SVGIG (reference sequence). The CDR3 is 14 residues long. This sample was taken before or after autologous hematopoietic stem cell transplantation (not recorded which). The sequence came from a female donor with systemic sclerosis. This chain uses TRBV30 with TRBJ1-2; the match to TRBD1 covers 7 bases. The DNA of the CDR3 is TGTGCCTGGAAACGACAGGGACTAATCTATGGCTACACCTTC. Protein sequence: CAWKRQGLIYGYTF.